This T cell receptor beta chain was sequenced during a study of blood T cell repertoires in COVID-19. On the study more broadly: The samples span acute and convalescent COVID-19 from the United States, Italy and Spain. The analysed material was cDNA or gDNA that came from T cells, B-cell-depleted T cells, or PBMCs.

In the source study's methods: The assay estimated nucleated cells by amplifying reference gene primers. Sequenced by immunoSEQ multiplex PCR; TCRdb stores in-frame clones only, minus some. The V and J calls and clone size come from that table; D and trimming were worked out from the DNA. The sample has about 98,000 clones; around 82% are singletons. Germline CDR1 MNHEY, CDR2 SVGAGI. The CDR3 is made up of 13 amino acids. Deletions cut 6 bases from V and 2 bases from J, with 10 bases between. The TCR sequence derives from a man between 65 and 85 years old with active or convalescent COVID-19. Material for sequencing was peripheral blood. This sequence joins TRBV6-5 and TRBJ2-5; TRBD2 is a possible D gene (5 bases). The DNA of the CDR3 is TGTGCCAGCAGCACCGGACTTCAAGAGACCCAGTACTTC. Its protein product is CASSTGLQETQYF.